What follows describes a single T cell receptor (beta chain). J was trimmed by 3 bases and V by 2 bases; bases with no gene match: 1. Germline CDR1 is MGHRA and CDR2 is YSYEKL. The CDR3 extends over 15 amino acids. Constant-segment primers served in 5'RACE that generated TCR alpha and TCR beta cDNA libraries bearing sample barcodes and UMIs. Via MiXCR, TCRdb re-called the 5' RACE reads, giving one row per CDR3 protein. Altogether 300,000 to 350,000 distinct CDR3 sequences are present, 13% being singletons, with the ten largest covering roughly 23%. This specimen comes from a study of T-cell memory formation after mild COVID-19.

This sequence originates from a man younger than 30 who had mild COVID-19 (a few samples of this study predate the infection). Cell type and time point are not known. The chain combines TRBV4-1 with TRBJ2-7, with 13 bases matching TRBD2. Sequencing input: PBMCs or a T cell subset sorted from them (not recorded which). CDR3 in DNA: TGCGCCAGCAGCCAAAGGACTAGCGGGGGCTACGAGCAGTACTTC. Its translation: CASSQRTSGGYEQYF.